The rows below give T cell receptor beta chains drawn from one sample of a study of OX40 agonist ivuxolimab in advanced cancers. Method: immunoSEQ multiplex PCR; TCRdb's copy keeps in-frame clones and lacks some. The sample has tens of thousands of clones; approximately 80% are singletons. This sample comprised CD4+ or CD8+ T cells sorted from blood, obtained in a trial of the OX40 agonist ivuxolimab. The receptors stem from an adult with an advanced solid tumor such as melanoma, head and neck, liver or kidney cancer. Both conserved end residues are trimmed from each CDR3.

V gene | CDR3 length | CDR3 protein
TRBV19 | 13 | ASSLGRWDGDEQF
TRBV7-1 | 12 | ASSLGREGEKLF
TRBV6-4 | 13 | ASRLRPTGNYGYT
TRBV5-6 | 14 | ASSLGLAGGADTQY
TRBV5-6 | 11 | ASSRAGGTEAF
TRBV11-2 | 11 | ASSLDSPETQY
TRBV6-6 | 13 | ASSPERDRYQPQH
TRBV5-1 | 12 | ASSLEPRSNEQF
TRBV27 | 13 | ASSLLNRGGTEAF
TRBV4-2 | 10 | ASSQDRQGYT
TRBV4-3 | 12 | ASSRDRGSYEQY
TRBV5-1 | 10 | ASSKEDYEQY
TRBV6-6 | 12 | ASSFAASNQPQH
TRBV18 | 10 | ASSLPPSPLH
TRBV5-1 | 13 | ASSLASRPEETQY
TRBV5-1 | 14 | ASSLGGLPGANVLT
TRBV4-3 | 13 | ASSERQGAPYEQY
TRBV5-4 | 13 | ASSQGTSGPYEQY
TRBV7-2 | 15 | ASSTQQGARGTGELF
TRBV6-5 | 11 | ASSRPPNQPQH
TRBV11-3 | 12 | ASSLDSSVDTQY
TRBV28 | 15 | ASSLVRQGVYNSPLH
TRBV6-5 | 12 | ASSYRGENTEAF
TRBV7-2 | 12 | ASSSTGFNSPLH
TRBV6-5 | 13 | ASSYLTPRDTEAF
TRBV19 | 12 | ASSIDRDSYGYT
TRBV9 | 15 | ASSEYHPGGANYGYT
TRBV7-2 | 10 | ASSSFDQPQH
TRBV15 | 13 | ATSRDFHSTGELF
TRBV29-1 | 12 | SVAQGVTNEKLF
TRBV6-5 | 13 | ASSYSPFYSYEQY
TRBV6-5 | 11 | ASSPHRGTEAF
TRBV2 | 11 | ASSDRAGTEAF
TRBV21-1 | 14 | ASSTRGLNSTDTQY
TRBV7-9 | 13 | ASSLVGTGSYEQY
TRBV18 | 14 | ASSRRGGQGRHGYT
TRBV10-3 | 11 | ATCARGGEKLF
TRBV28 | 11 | ASSRPIQETQY
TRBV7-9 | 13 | ASSLGGTANEKLF
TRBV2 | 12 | ASSGSGSGTEAF
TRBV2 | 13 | ASSGLAGSADTQY
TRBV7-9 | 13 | ASSPGTGVHQPQH
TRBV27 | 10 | ASSRRWGEAF
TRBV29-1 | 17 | SVDPQLNQGFPGHTEAF
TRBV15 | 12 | ATSRGQVNTEAF
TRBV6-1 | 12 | ASSGQAPSYEQY
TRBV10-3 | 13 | AISESGPINQPQH